This is a list of T cell receptor beta chains from one sample in a study of cytomegalovirus exposure and HLA in healthy donors. Some clones are missing from TCRdb's copy, which holds only in-frame ones; the method was immunoSEQ multiplex PCR. The top ten hold 4.3% of the sample, which has some 170,000 clones, over 75% seen once. Sequencing was done on a sample of PBMCs. The receptors derive from a man aged 40-50 years in good health and CMV-seronegative. Both conserved end residues are part of each CDR3. Fields, in order: V gene, clone size, D gene, J gene, CDR3 length, CDR3 DNA, CDR3 protein. The D gene is left open where the match is weak. The size of a clone is reported for some rows only, either as once, few or many, or as a class for expanded clones.

V gene: TRBV7-9; clone size: NA; D gene: TRBD1; J gene: TRBJ2-6; CDR3 length: 19; CDR3 DNA: TGTGCCAGCAGCCCGAACTCGCGGGACAGGGGCACTGGGGCCAACGTCCTGACTTTC; CDR3 protein: CASSPNSRDRGTGANVLTF
V gene: TRBV28; clone size: NA; D gene: NA; J gene: TRBJ2-7; CDR3 length: 14; CDR3 DNA: TGTGCCAGCCTTAGGGAGCGGAAGATCTACGAGCAGTACTTC; CDR3 protein: CASLRERKIYEQYF
V gene: TRBV5-1; clone size: few; D gene: TRBD1; J gene: TRBJ2-5; CDR3 length: 13; CDR3 DNA: TGCGCCAGCAGGAGGACAGGGGGGGAGACCCAGTACTTC; CDR3 protein: CASRRTGGETQYF
V gene: TRBV7-9; clone size: once; D gene: TRBD1; J gene: TRBJ2-1; CDR3 length: 18; CDR3 DNA: TGTGCCAGCAGCCCAGGGGGCGCATTGTCGGGTGCTCTCAATGAGCAGTTCTTC; CDR3 protein: CASSPGGALSGALNEQFF
V gene: TRBV15; clone size: NA; D gene: TRBD1; J gene: TRBJ1-2; CDR3 length: 14; CDR3 DNA: TGTGCCACCAGCACCGGAGACAGGGGGCTTCGCTACACCTTC; CDR3 protein: CATSTGDRGLRYTF
V gene: TRBV27; clone size: NA; D gene: NA; J gene: TRBJ2-7; CDR3 length: 13; CDR3 DNA: TGTGCCAGCAGTTTCCAGGGAACCTACGAGCAGTACTTC; CDR3 protein: CASSFQGTYEQYF
V gene: TRBV6-5; clone size: NA; D gene: TRBD1; J gene: TRBJ2-2; CDR3 length: 13; CDR3 DNA: TGTGCCACAAGACAGGGGGCAACCGGGGAGCTGTTTTTT; CDR3 protein: CATRQGATGELFF
V gene: TRBV6-6; clone size: NA; D gene: TRBD1; J gene: TRBJ2-1; CDR3 length: 13; CDR3 DNA: TGTGCCAGCAGCCGGGACAGCTACAATGAGCAGTTCTTC; CDR3 protein: CASSRDSYNEQFF
V gene: TRBV9; clone size: NA; D gene: NA; J gene: TRBJ2-7; CDR3 length: 14; CDR3 DNA: TGTGCCAGCAGCGTAGGGACAAATTCCTACGAGCAGTACTTC; CDR3 protein: CASSVGTNSYEQYF
V gene: TRBV19; clone size: NA; D gene: TRBD2; J gene: TRBJ2-2; CDR3 length: 14; CDR3 DNA: TGTGCCAGTACCGCGGGGGTTTTTACCGGGGAGCTGTTTTTT; CDR3 protein: CASTAGVFTGELFF
V gene: TRBV28; clone size: NA; D gene: NA; J gene: TRBJ2-2; CDR3 length: 18; CDR3 DNA: TGTGCCAGCAGTTTAAGGAGGGCTCAAGACGCGAACACCGGGGAGCTGTTTTTT; CDR3 protein: CASSLRRAQDANTGELFF
V gene: TRBV5-8; clone size: once; D gene: TRBD1; J gene: TRBJ1-4; CDR3 length: 14; CDR3 DNA: TGTGCCAGCAGCTTGGGACAGGGTTATGAAAAACTGTTTTTT; CDR3 protein: CASSLGQGYEKLFF
V gene: TRBV18; clone size: NA; D gene: NA; J gene: TRBJ1-5; CDR3 length: 13; CDR3 DNA: TGTGCCAGCTCACCCCAGGGAGGACAGCCCCAGCATTTT; CDR3 protein: CASSPQGGQPQHF
V gene: TRBV30; clone size: NA; D gene: TRBD2; J gene: TRBJ2-3; CDR3 length: 15; CDR3 DNA: TGTGCCTGGAACCAGGGACTACGGAGCACAGATACGCAGTATTTT; CDR3 protein: CAWNQGLRSTDTQYF
V gene: TRBV14; clone size: NA; D gene: TRBD1; J gene: TRBJ2-7; CDR3 length: 13; CDR3 DNA: TGTGCCAGCAGCCAAGCAGGGGGACAAGGGCAGTACTTC; CDR3 protein: CASSQAGGQGQYF
V gene: TRBV6-5; clone size: NA; D gene: TRBD1; J gene: TRBJ1-5; CDR3 length: 14; CDR3 DNA: TGTGCCAGCAGTTCGGACAGGGGGGGACAGCCCCAGCATTTT; CDR3 protein: CASSSDRGGQPQHF
V gene: TRBV7-2; clone size: NA; D gene: NA; J gene: TRBJ1-2; CDR3 length: 15; CDR3 DNA: TGTGCCAGCAGCTTGAACGTGCGGCTGGCCTATGGCTACACCTTC; CDR3 protein: CASSLNVRLAYGYTF
V gene: TRBV6-6; clone size: NA; D gene: TRBD1; J gene: TRBJ1-1; CDR3 length: 16; CDR3 DNA: TGTGCCAGCAGTAAGGGGACAGTTAGTATGAACACTGAAGCTTTCTTT; CDR3 protein: CASSKGTVSMNTEAFF
V gene: TRBV19; clone size: NA; D gene: NA; J gene: TRBJ2-7; CDR3 length: 14; CDR3 DNA: TGTGCCAGTAGTGTTACAGGGCACCCCTACGAGCAGTACTTC; CDR3 protein: CASSVTGHPYEQYF
V gene: TRBV5-6; clone size: NA; D gene: NA; J gene: TRBJ1-6; CDR3 length: 14; CDR3 DNA: TGTGCCAGCAGCTTTACAGGAAGGTATTCACCCCTCCACTTT; CDR3 protein: CASSFTGRYSPLHF
V gene: TRBV28; clone size: NA; D gene: TRBD1; J gene: TRBJ2-4; CDR3 length: 16; CDR3 DNA: TGTGCCAGCAGTTCACTTCGACAGGGGAGAAAAAACATTCAGTACTTC; CDR3 protein: CASSSLRQGRKNIQYF
V gene: TRBV28; clone size: NA; D gene: TRBD1; J gene: TRBJ1-6; CDR3 length: 15; CDR3 DNA: TGTGCCAGCAGTTTTCCAGGGCAGGGGGCTTCACCCCTCCACTTT; CDR3 protein: CASSFPGQGASPLHF
V gene: TRBV7-2; clone size: NA; D gene: NA; J gene: TRBJ2-7; CDR3 length: 15; CDR3 DNA: TGTGCCAGCAGCTTAGAGTCAGGGAAGACCTACGAGCAGTACTTC; CDR3 protein: CASSLESGKTYEQYF
V gene: TRBV7-2; clone size: NA; D gene: TRBD2; J gene: TRBJ2-1; CDR3 length: 16; CDR3 DNA: TGTGCCAGCAGCTTAGGACTAGCGGGGGGGCAAAGGGAGCAGTTCTTC; CDR3 protein: CASSLGLAGGQREQFF
V gene: TRBV29-1; clone size: NA; D gene: NA; J gene: TRBJ2-5; CDR3 length: 12; CDR3 DNA: TGCAGCGCCACGACAGGCCAAGAGACCCAGTACTTC; CDR3 protein: CSATTGQETQYF
V gene: TRBV30; clone size: NA; D gene: NA; J gene: TRBJ1-4; CDR3 length: 13; CDR3 DNA: TGTGCCTGGAGTCGGGGGGACACGCCGAAACTGTTTTTT; CDR3 protein: CAWSRGDTPKLFF
V gene: TRBV2; clone size: once; D gene: TRBD1; J gene: TRBJ1-2; CDR3 length: 16; CDR3 DNA: TGTGCCAGCAGAGCCGGGACAGGGCTTTTATGGTATGGCTACACCTTC; CDR3 protein: CASRAGTGLLWYGYTF
V gene: TRBV18; clone size: NA; D gene: TRBD1; J gene: TRBJ1-2; CDR3 length: 15; CDR3 DNA: TGTGCCAGCTCACCGGCCGGGACAGGGGAATATGGCTACACCTTC; CDR3 protein: CASSPAGTGEYGYTF
V gene: TRBV5-6; clone size: NA; D gene: TRBD1; J gene: TRBJ1-1; CDR3 length: 18; CDR3 DNA: TGTGCCAGCAGCGCCTCGGGACAGGGGGTCCTGATGTTGGCTGAAGCTTTCTTT; CDR3 protein: CASSASGQGVLMLAEAFF
V gene: TRBV5-4; clone size: NA; D gene: TRBD2; J gene: TRBJ2-2; CDR3 length: 12; CDR3 DNA: TGTGCCGTCACTTCAGCGGGGCGGGAGCTGTTTTTT; CDR3 protein: CAVTSAGRELFF
V gene: TRBV19; clone size: NA; D gene: NA; J gene: TRBJ2-3; CDR3 length: 14; CDR3 DNA: TGTGCCAGTAGTATGAGGCACCGCACAGATACGCAGTATTTT; CDR3 protein: CASSMRHRTDTQYF
V gene: TRBV7-8; clone size: NA; D gene: TRBD2; J gene: TRBJ2-7; CDR3 length: 16; CDR3 DNA: TGTGCCAGCGTACCCCGGGCTAGCGGGGTCTCCTACGAGCAGTACTTC; CDR3 protein: CASVPRASGVSYEQYF
V gene: TRBV7-6; clone size: NA; D gene: NA; J gene: TRBJ2-7; CDR3 length: 14; CDR3 DNA: TGTGCCAGCAGCTACGCGGATAAGACCTACGAGCAGTACTTC; CDR3 protein: CASSYADKTYEQYF
V gene: TRBV6-1; clone size: NA; D gene: NA; J gene: TRBJ1-5; CDR3 length: 14; CDR3 DNA: TGTGCCAGCACTGAAGGACGGGGATATCAGCCCCAGCATTTT; CDR3 protein: CASTEGRGYQPQHF
V gene: TRBV28; clone size: NA; D gene: NA; J gene: TRBJ2-2; CDR3 length: 16; CDR3 DNA: TGTGCCAGCCTCCCACCCAGGGGACCGAACACCGGGGAGCTGTTTTTT; CDR3 protein: CASLPPRGPNTGELFF
V gene: TRBV28; clone size: NA; D gene: NA; J gene: TRBJ1-2; CDR3 length: 16; CDR3 DNA: TGTGCCAGCAGTTCATCCAGGGCCCTAGCTAACTATGGCTACACCTTC; CDR3 protein: CASSSSRALANYGYTF
V gene: TRBV18; clone size: NA; D gene: NA; J gene: TRBJ2-7; CDR3 length: 13; CDR3 DNA: TGTGCCAGCTCACCAGGCCAGACCTACGAGCAGTACTTC; CDR3 protein: CASSPGQTYEQYF
V gene: TRBV12-5; clone size: NA; D gene: TRBD1; J gene: TRBJ1-1; CDR3 length: 16; CDR3 DNA: TGTGCTAGTGGTTTGACCCTAGGGACAGTCAACACTGAAGCTTTCTTT; CDR3 protein: CASGLTLGTVNTEAFF
V gene: TRBV2; clone size: NA; D gene: NA; J gene: TRBJ2-7; CDR3 length: 15; CDR3 DNA: TGTGCCAGCAGCGCCACCAGACAGCCGTTTCAAGGGCAGTACTTC; CDR3 protein: CASSATRQPFQGQYF
V gene: TRBV9; clone size: NA; D gene: TRBD1; J gene: TRBJ1-6; CDR3 length: 15; CDR3 DNA: TGTGCCAGCAGTGATGGGACAGCCTATAATTCACCCCTCCACTTT; CDR3 protein: CASSDGTAYNSPLHF
V gene: TRBV6-1; clone size: NA; D gene: TRBD2; J gene: TRBJ2-3; CDR3 length: 14; CDR3 DNA: TGTGCCAGCGGGCAGCGGGGGGACACAGATACGCAGTATTTT; CDR3 protein: CASGQRGDTDTQYF
V gene: TRBV4-3; clone size: NA; D gene: NA; J gene: TRBJ2-1; CDR3 length: 14; CDR3 DNA: TGCGCCAGCAGCCCCACCAGCGGCGGAAATGAGCAGTTCTTC; CDR3 protein: CASSPTSGGNEQFF
V gene: TRBV10-3; clone size: NA; D gene: TRBD1; J gene: TRBJ1-1; CDR3 length: 14; CDR3 DNA: TGTGCCATCAGTGAGGGCAGGGGGCAGACTGAAGCTTTCTTT; CDR3 protein: CAISEGRGQTEAFF
V gene: TRBV2; clone size: NA; D gene: NA; J gene: TRBJ2-1; CDR3 length: 12; CDR3 DNA: TGTGCCAGCAGTGAATTTGCGAATGAGCAGTTCTTC; CDR3 protein: CASSEFANEQFF
V gene: TRBV11-2; clone size: NA; D gene: NA; J gene: TRBJ2-3; CDR3 length: 13; CDR3 DNA: TGTGCCAGCAGCTTAGATCGGGGAGGGGGGCTAGACTTT; CDR3 protein: CASSLDRGGGLDF
V gene: TRBV4-2; clone size: once; D gene: TRBD2; J gene: TRBJ2-1; CDR3 length: 20; CDR3 DNA: TGTGCCAGCAGCCAAGTCCAACGAGCGGGGGGGACAGGCTCCTACAATGAGCAGTTCTTC; CDR3 protein: CASSQVQRAGGTGSYNEQFF
V gene: TRBV10-1; clone size: NA; D gene: TRBD2; J gene: TRBJ2-1; CDR3 length: 20; CDR3 DNA: TGCGCCAGCAGAACCGTCTCGAGACTAGCGGGAGGGGGGTGGTACAATGAGCAGTTCTTC; CDR3 protein: CASRTVSRLAGGGWYNEQFF
V gene: TRBV6-5; clone size: NA; D gene: TRBD2; J gene: TRBJ2-7; CDR3 length: 12; CDR3 DNA: TGTGCCAGCAGTGGACTAGCGTACGAGCAGTACTTC; CDR3 protein: CASSGLAYEQYF
V gene: TRBV4-1; clone size: once; D gene: NA; J gene: TRBJ1-2; CDR3 length: 15; CDR3 DNA: TGCGCCAGCAGCCAAGATCGGGGGGAAAACTATGGCTACACCTTC; CDR3 protein: CASSQDRGENYGYTF